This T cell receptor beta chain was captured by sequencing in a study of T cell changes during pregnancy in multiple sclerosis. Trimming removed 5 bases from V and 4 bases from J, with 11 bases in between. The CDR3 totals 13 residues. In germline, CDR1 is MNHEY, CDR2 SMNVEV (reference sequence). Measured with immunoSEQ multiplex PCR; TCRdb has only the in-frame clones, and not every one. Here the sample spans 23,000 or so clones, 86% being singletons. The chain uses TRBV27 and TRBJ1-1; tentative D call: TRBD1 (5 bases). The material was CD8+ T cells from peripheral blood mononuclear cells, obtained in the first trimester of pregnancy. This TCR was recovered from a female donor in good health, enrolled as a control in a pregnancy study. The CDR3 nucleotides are TGTGCCAGCAGTAGAGTGGGGCTCACTGAAGCTTTCTTT. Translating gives CASSRVGLTEAFF.